These 30 T cell receptor beta chains were sequenced from one sample in a study of shared clonotypes between healthy human individuals. Sequencing was performed with immunoSEQ multiplex PCR; in TCRdb, only in-frame clones are kept and a portion is missing. The sample holds 230,000 or so clones; about 65% are singletons and the top ten take around 10%. The sequencing input was memory CD4+ T cells sorted from blood. Subset in this sample: CD45RA-negative fraction. All receptors derive from a man younger than 40 in good health.

About this clone: One end of the junction is discordant with germline, which a read error may explain. This sequence joins TRBV7-7 and TRBJ1-5, with unresolved D. This CDR3 spans 13 amino acids. Germline CDR1 reads SSHAT; CDR2 reads FNYEAQ (reference sequence). CDR3 nucleotide sequence: TGTGCTAGCAGCTTAGATCACGGACAGCCCCAGCATTTT. Translated, it gives CASSLDHGQPQHF.

This clone was seen at least ten times. Other DNA sequences in this specimen translate into the identical CDR3. The CDR3 nucleotides read TGTGCCAGTAGTAGTGGAGGCCCGGGGCCCAATCAGCCCCAGCATTTT. This gives the protein CASSSGGPGPNQPQHF. The chain carries TRBV19 and TRBJ1-5; maybe TRBD1 (5 bases). Germline lookup yields CDR1 LNHDA and CDR2 SQIVND (reference sequence). Trimming cost V 4 bases and J 3 bases, with 16 bases left between them. The CDR3 loop spans 16 amino acids. Looking up the rest from reference TRBV19 and TRBJ1-5 gives the full variable domain: DGGITQSPKYLFRKEGQNVTLSCEQNLNHDAMYWYRQDPGQGLRLIYYSQIVNDFQKGDIAEGYSVSREKKESFPLTVTSAQKNPTAFYLCASSSGGPGPNQPQHFGDGTRLSIL.

This clone was detected only a few times. The chain is built from TRBV30 and TRBJ1-5; tentatively, D is TRBD1 (6 bases). From germline, CDR1 is GTSNPN and CDR2 SVGIG (reference sequence). This CDR3 has 14 amino acids. Trimming removed 2 bases from V and 5 bases from J, with 13 bases in between. CDR3 sequence reads: CAWSLKGGDQPQHF. The CDR3 nucleotides are TGTGCCTGGAGTCTAAAAGGGGGTGATCAGCCCCAGCATTTT.

As regards this clone: At one end the junction does not follow the germline gene, possibly because of a read error. The chain carries TRBV13 and TRBJ2-7; D unclear. This CDR3 spans 11 amino acids. Per the germline V gene, CDR1 is PRHDT and CDR2 is FYEKMQ (reference sequence). In DNA, the CDR3 is TGTGCCAGCAGCCTAGGGTCCGAGCAGTACTTC. Residues: CASSLGSEQYF.

The rearrangement links TRBV6-6 to TRBJ2-7, with 13 bases matching TRBD2. The CDR3 loop spans 16 amino acids. Germline CDR1 is MNHNY and CDR2 is SVGAGI (reference sequence). J lost 5 bases, V lost 6 bases, and 10 bases had no gene match. The CDR3 nucleotides read TGTGCCAGCAGAAGCCCCGGACTAGCGGGAGTTGACGAGCAGTACTTC. Translation gives CASRSPGLAGVDEQYF.

A remark on this clone: A junction end diverges from the germline sequence, so it may reflect a read error. The CDR3 loop is CASSEWDRGIRIF. As DNA, the CDR3 is TGTGCCAGCAGTGAGTGGGACAGGGGGATAAGGATCTTT. V and J are TRBV6-1 and TRBJ1-1, with TRBD1 identical over 11 bases. CDR3 length: 13 residues. Looked up from germline, CDR1 is MNHNS and CDR2 is SASEGT.

This rearrangement joins TRBV28 to TRBJ2-7, with D perhaps given as TRBD1 or TRBD2 (7 bases each). Looked up from germline, CDR1 is MDHEN and CDR2 is SYDVKM. This CDR3 spans 16 amino acids. V was trimmed by 6 bases and J by 0 bases, leaving 18 bases between them. CDR3 nucleotide sequence: TGTGCCAGCAGACCAGTCAGGGGGGGGAACTCCTACGAGCAGTACTTC. Translating gives CASRPVRGGNSYEQYF.

This chain joins TRBV20-1 and TRBJ1-2; TRBD1 agrees at 9 bases. The CDR3 has 10 amino acids. In germline, CDR1 is DFQATT, CDR2 SNEGSKA (reference sequence). After removal of 6 bases from V and 13 bases from J, the junction contained 6 bases not matched to a gene. CDR3 bases: TGCAGTGCAAAGTCGACAGGGGGCACCTTC. It yields the protein CSAKSTGGTF.

The rearrangement links TRBV27 to TRBJ1-5; D may be TRBD1 (6 bases). The CDR3 is 14 amino acids. Trimming took off 5 bases at V and 3 bases at J, with 11 bases between the two ends. From germline, CDR1 is MNHEY and CDR2 SMNVEV (reference sequence). The CDR3 protein is CASSPGQNNQPQHF. The DNA for the CDR3 is TGTGCCAGCAGTCCCGGACAGAACAATCAGCCCCAGCATTTT.

The rearrangement joins TRBV11-2 to TRBJ1-2; 9 bases are shared with TRBD1. V lost 2 bases and J lost 7; bases outside the gene matches: 5. CDR3 length equals 14 residues. Germline CDR1 and CDR2: SGHAT and FQNNGV. The chain's CDR3 is CASSLPRTGVGYTF. CDR3 nucleotide sequence: TGTGCCAGCAGCTTACCCCGGACAGGGGTTGGCTACACCTTC.

The chain combines TRBV27 with TRBJ2-3, with D possibly matching TRBD1 (6 bases). V was trimmed by 8 bases and J by 2 bases, leaving 11 bases between them. CDR1 is MNHEY, CDR2 SMNVEV, per germline (reference sequence). This CDR3 region has 13 residues. The CDR3 DNA follows: TGTGCCAGCCGAGGACAGTTCACAGATACGCAGTATTTT. This encodes CASRGQFTDTQYF.

This clone was counted a single time. The genes are TRBV18 and TRBJ1-2; 10 positions match TRBD1. CDR3 length: 13 residues. Trimming at V came to 3 bases and at J to 8 bases, leaving 3 bases not matched to a gene. Per the germline V gene, CDR1 is KGHSH and CDR2 is LQKENI. The CDR3 spells CASSPTGGSGYTF. The CDR3 coding sequence is TGTGCCAGCTCACCGACAGGGGGCTCAGGCTACACCTTC.

The chain recombines TRBV6-6 with TRBJ1-1; D is unresolved. The V end was cut by 2 bases, the J end by 6 bases, with 13 bases between. The CDR3 has 14 amino acids. Germline V lookup: CDR1 MNHNY, CDR2 SVGAGI (reference sequence). The CDR3: CASSYPPNTAEAFF. DNA of the CDR3: TGTGCCAGCAGTTACCCCCCCAACACGGCTGAAGCTTTCTTT.

This chain uses TRBV14 with TRBJ2-5; D gene ambiguous. V was cut by 5 bases and J by 7 bases, with 11 bases left in between. From germline, CDR1 is SGHDN and CDR2 FVKESK. The CDR3 runs 12 residues. The CDR3 is CASSRPVGTQYF. CDR3 bases: TGTGCCAGCAGCAGGCCCGTTGGGACCCAGTACTTC.

This clone was picked up a small number of times. The rearrangement joins TRBV30 to TRBJ2-5; D is unresolved. Trimming cost V 2 bases and J 5 bases, with 12 bases left between them. There are 13 residues in the CDR3. Germline V gives CDR1 GTSNPN, CDR2 SVGIG (reference sequence). The DNA of the CDR3 is TGTGCCTGGAGTTTAGGGCCGTCGGAGACCCAGTACTTC. The encoded protein is CAWSLGPSETQYF.

This chain links TRBV7-2 with TRBJ2-7; D is uncertain. The CDR3 has 11 amino acids. Germline values: CDR1 SGHTA, CDR2 FQGNSA. Trimming pared 1 base from V and 5 bases from J, leaving 3 bases between. The CDR3 loop reads CASSLVNEQYF. CDR3 coding DNA: TGTGCCAGCAGCTTAGTTAACGAGCAGTACTTC. Using reference TRBV7-2 and TRBJ2-7 for the parts outside the CDR3, the full variable domain is GAGVSQSPSNKVTEKGKDVELRCDPISGHTALYWYRQSLGQGLEFLIYFQGNSAPDKSGLPSDRFSAERTGGSVSTLTIQRTQQEDSAVYLCASSLVNEQYFGPGTRLTVT.

This chain links TRBV5-1 with TRBJ2-2; 10 nucleotides match TRBD2. This CDR3 is 18 amino acids long. Unmatched junction bases numbered 7, after V lost 0 bases and J lost 2 bases. Germline values: CDR1 SGHRS, CDR2 YFSETQ. The CDR3 nucleotides read TGCGCCAGCAGCTTGGGGTCGAGCGGGAGGGCTAACACCGGGGAGCTGTTTTTT. Translating it yields CASSLGSSGRANTGELFF.

This clone was seen ten or more times. The chain recombines TRBV2 with TRBJ2-5; the D gene is possibly TRBD2 (5 bases). Germline V CDR1 and CDR2: SNHLY, FYNNEI. CDR3 length: 14 amino acids. Deletions cut 4 bases from V and 7 bases from J, with 16 bases between. The CDR3 DNA reads as TGTGCCAGCAGTGGCGGGCCAGGTGAATCGACCCAGTACTTC. Its translation is CASSGGPGESTQYF.

The chain carries TRBV5-6 and TRBJ2-7, with 11 bases matching TRBD2. J was trimmed by 5 bases and V by 5 bases; bases with no gene match: 9. The CDR3 is 15 residues long. Germline CDR1 SGHDT, CDR2 YYEEEE. CDR3 bases: TGTGCCAGCAGTTGGCTAGCGGGAGGATTCAACGAGCAGTACTTC. Amino acids: CASSWLAGGFNEQYF.

This clone was seen a few times. The genes are TRBV7-9 and TRBJ2-5, with 10 bases that match TRBD1. The germline gives CDR1 SEHNR, CDR2 FQNEAQ (reference sequence). With 3 bases clipped from V and 4 bases from J, the junction kept 5 bases outside the gene matches. The CDR3 sequence is 15 residues long. The CDR3 region is CASSFSTGGAETQYF. The CDR3 region has the DNA TGTGCCAGCAGCTTCTCGACAGGGGGCGCAGAGACCCAGTACTTC.

Notes on this clone: In the same sample, other DNA sequences code for this CDR3. This chain uses TRBV30 with TRBJ1-1; 11 bases map to TRBD1. V lost 0 bases, J lost 1 base, and 4 bases stayed unmatched. This CDR3 region has 16 residues. The germline V gene has CDR1 GTSNPN and CDR2 SVGIG (reference sequence). CDR3 amino acids: CAWSVWTGGANTEAFF. CDR3 nucleotide sequence: TGTGCCTGGAGTGTCTGGACAGGGGGCGCGAACACTGAAGCTTTCTTT.

The chain joins TRBV28 to TRBJ2-7, with 8 bases that match TRBD1. The ends lost 4 bases at V and 3 bases at J; junction bases unmatched: 8. The germline V gene has CDR1 MDHEN and CDR2 SYDVKM. The CDR3 contains 15 residues. This CDR3 reads CASSSPQGAGYEQYF. The DNA of the CDR3 is TGTGCCAGCAGTTCCCCTCAGGGGGCGGGCTACGAGCAGTACTTC.

Written as DNA, the CDR3 is TGTGCCATCAGTGAGTCTCAGGCACTGGGTGGTGAAAAACTGTTTTTT. Residues: CAISESQALGGEKLFF. The chain is built from TRBV10-3 and TRBJ1-4; D is ambiguous. The CDR3 runs 16 residues. V was trimmed by 0 bases and J by 7 bases, leaving 15 bases between them. CDR1 is ENHRY and CDR2 is SYGVKD in the germline V gene.

The CDR3 loop is CASGLQGTGELFF. The CDR3 bases are TGTGCCAGCGGCCTTCAGGGGACCGGGGAGCTGTTTTTT. The chain joins TRBV6-5 to TRBJ2-2; D might be TRBD1 (6 bases). The length of the CDR3 is 13 residues. Germline values: CDR1 MNHEY, CDR2 SVGAGI. V was shortened by 8 bases and J by 5 bases, with 12 bases between the two germline ends.

The chain is built from TRBV13 and TRBJ2-1, with TRBD2 matching 11 bases. The CDR3 is 16 amino acids. Germline V gene data show CDR1 as PRHDT and CDR2 as FYEKMQ (reference sequence). Losses at the gene ends were 5 bases for V and 2 bases for J; bases not matched to a gene: 5. Here the CDR3 DNA reads TGTGCCAGCAGCCCTAGACTAGCGGGAACCTACAATGAGCAGTTCTTC. Translated, it gives CASSPRLAGTYNEQFF.

CDR3 in DNA: TGCGCCAGCAGCTTGGATCCGGCCGGGAACGGGGAGCAGTACTTC. It codes for CASSLDPAGNGEQYF. The rearrangement links TRBV5-1 to TRBJ2-7, with a possible D match to TRBD2 (5 bases). The CDR3 consists of 15 residues. CDR1 SGHRS and CDR2 YFSETQ come from the germline V gene. Trimming shortened V by 0 bases and J by 7 bases, and 17 bases separated the two germline ends.

The rearrangement links TRBV5-4 to TRBJ2-1; D unclear. V lost 0 bases to trimming and J lost 7 bases, with 14 bases between them. The germline V gene encodes CDR1 SGHNT and CDR2 YYREEE (reference sequence). The CDR3 extends over 15 amino acids. CDR3: CASSLAGSMGNEQFF. Here the CDR3 DNA reads TGTGCCAGCAGCTTGGCCGGTTCTATGGGGAATGAGCAGTTCTTC.

This clone showed up just a few times. This rearrangement joins TRBV7-9 to TRBJ2-3, with 11 bases fitting TRBD2. The CDR3 spans 18 residues. V lost 0 bases, J lost 0 bases, and 5 bases stayed unmatched. Germline lookup yields CDR1 SEHNR and CDR2 FQNEAQ (reference sequence). This chain's CDR3 is CASSLAGLAGSSTDTQYF. The CDR3 bases are TGTGCCAGCAGCTTAGCTGGACTAGCGGGTTCTAGCACAGATACGCAGTATTTT.

This clone was seen a handful of times. This rearrangement joins TRBV2 to TRBJ1-2; no firm D call. Looked up from germline, CDR1 is SNHLY and CDR2 is FYNNEI. The ends were cut back, 5 bases at V and 5 bases at J, with 15 bases in the middle. CDR3 length: 14 amino acids. The CDR3 sequence: CASSPVNGPYGYTF. The CDR3 coding sequence is TGTGCCAGCAGTCCTGTAAATGGGCCATATGGCTACACCTTC.

The rearrangement uses TRBV5-8 and TRBJ2-5; D is unclear. The germline V gene encodes CDR1 SGHTS and CDR2 YDEGEE. The V gene lost 6 bases and the J gene lost 5 bases, with 17 bases spanning the gap. The CDR3 contains 14 residues. CDR3 DNA: TGTGCCAGCACCTCCCCCCCGCGGCGCGAGACCCAGTACTTC. Residues: CASTSPPRRETQYF.